What follows is one T cell receptor (beta chain) and its context. Repertoires were generated with immunoSEQ multiplex PCR, while TCRdb's copy carries only in-frame clones and drops some. Of around 20,000 clones detected, 74% appear once; the ten largest clones hold around 23%. The sample is drawn from a study of ipilimumab plus nivolumab after autologous stem cell transplantation. The ends were cut back, 0 bases at V and 8 bases at J, with 7 bases in the middle. The CDR3 length is 13 residues. Looked up from germline, CDR1 is LNHDA and CDR2 is SQIVND (reference sequence). This clonotype originated in a male donor with diffuse large B-cell lymphoma. The starting material was PBMCs, obtained in a trial of ipilimumab plus nivolumab as post-transplant consolidation. The chain uses TRBV19 and TRBJ1-4; no reliable D call. The CDR3 DNA reads TGTGCCAGTAGTATAGAGGGGAGGGAAAAACTGTTTTTT. Its translation is CASSIEGREKLFF.